This TCR beta chain is drawn from a study of T cells in Graves' hyperthyroidism and ophthalmopathy (dated by TCRdb to about 2019). At the level of the whole study: Peripheral blood was collected at initial diagnosis, before any treatment. The study also compared thyroid tissue and blood T-cell repertoires from roughly six Graves' hyperthyroidism patients. An independent validation cohort of fewer than 20 hyperthyroidism patients and roughly 16 patients who later progressed to ophthalmopathy tested prospective prediction of ophthalmopathy. To identify TCR V-J signatures that set the groups apart, the researchers used a discovery cohort of about a hundred patients, made up of under 45 with Graves' ophthalmopathy and some 55 with stable Graves' hyperthyroidism. After sampling, hyperthyroidism patients received methimazole starting at 30 mg daily, and ophthalmopathy patients received high-dose intravenous methylprednisolone. According to the paper, TCR Vbeta CDR3 sequencing was carried out on 135 peripheral blood samples, which came from about 45 ophthalmopathy, 75 or so hyperthyroidism and roughly 17 progressor patients. The approximately 98 discovery patients were randomly divided into training and test sets at a 7:3 ratio.

From V the trimming removes 4 bases and from J it removes 1 base, while the gene matches leave 9 bases of the junction unaccounted for. Including the terminal cysteine and phenylalanine, the CDR3 comprises 16 residues. Of the read, only the CDR3 DNA is kept; its 48 bases are in frame from base 1. CDR1 MDHEN and CDR2 SYDVKM were looked up in the germline V gene. Turning to this clonotype: Its antigen is currently not known. No much larger clonotype is one base removed from it; base qualities were not supplied.

Ophthalmopathy patients had moderately to severely active disease, Clinical Activity Score of at least 3, NOSPECS grade of at least 4, and duration under 3 months. Patients with uncontrolled infections, other autoimmune diseases, pregnancy or lactation were excluded. Diagnoses were based on clinical symptoms, serum thyroxine and TRAb, thyroid ultrasound and orbital computed tomography. Ficoll-Paque density gradient centrifugation was used to isolate PBMCs from approximately 10 ml of fresh peripheral blood. Trizol reagent was used to extract total RNA, and RNA quality was then checked on an Agilent 2100 Bioanalyzer. TCR beta CDR3 regions were amplified from RNA transcripts. The first round of RT-PCR for the TCR CDR3 was performed with the HTBI primer set and the Qiagen OneStep RT-PCR kit. Libraries were constructed in a second round of multiplex PCR, after which size selection and purification were performed. Libraries were sequenced paired-end with 100 bp reads on an Illumina HiSeq2000. The study's own analysis went as follows. SOAPnuke was used to process the raw data, throwing out any read that contained adapters or uncalled bases, had a mean Phred below 15, or lacked an exact constant-primer or identifier match. COPE v1.2.5 was used to merge high-quality paired reads, and clonotypes were defined as unique nucleotide sequences. Clonotypes were aligned to IMGT TRBV, TRBD and TRBJ reference segments using MiTCR v1.1. Only V-J combinations with frequency above 0.0001, covering 98% to 99.2% of repertoires, were analysed. The TCS score was defined as F50 (clonal expansion) divided by E x V (chaos), with BLOSUM62-based TCRdist calculated between CDR3 peptides within each V-J. Welch's t-statistics and random forest reduced several hundred V-J features to roughly 13, which were used in a naive Bayes classifier (R e1071). The similarity between thyroid and blood repertoires was quantified using the Morisita-Horn index. TCRdb reworked the public reads: Q25 trimming with fastp, MiXCR clone assembly, productive beta chains retained. Every entry covers one CDR3 protein and lists the most common genes and DNA from its rows. TCRdb, not the authors, supplied the V and J calls. A total of hundreds of thousands of distinct CDR3 sequences appear in this sample, under 15% of them only once. Approximately 4.2% of the sample is in the top ten clones.

Beyond this particular receptor, the publication reports: Blood samples also contained most of the expanded thyroid clonotypes (frequency above 0.001), which suggests that blood repertoires may reflect thyroid immune responses. A 13 V-J signature model separated ophthalmopathy from stable hyperthyroidism, with around 88% sensitivity and just under 84% specificity in cross-validation and 80%/75% in testing. In validation, the model predicted progression to ophthalmopathy a median of around six months before onset, with roughly 70% sensitivity and about 72% specificity. No statistical method was used to set the sample size in advance, and investigators knew the group allocation.

The sequenced sample was blood. The clonotype was recovered from a woman in her thirties or forties with Graves' ophthalmopathy. The V and J genes are TRBV28 and TRBJ1-1; TRBD1 fits 7 bases in the junction. The CDR3 region: CASSYYHRGSNTEAFF. The nucleotide sequence is TGTGCCAGCAGTTACTACCACAGGGGCTCGAACACTGAAGCTTTCTTT.